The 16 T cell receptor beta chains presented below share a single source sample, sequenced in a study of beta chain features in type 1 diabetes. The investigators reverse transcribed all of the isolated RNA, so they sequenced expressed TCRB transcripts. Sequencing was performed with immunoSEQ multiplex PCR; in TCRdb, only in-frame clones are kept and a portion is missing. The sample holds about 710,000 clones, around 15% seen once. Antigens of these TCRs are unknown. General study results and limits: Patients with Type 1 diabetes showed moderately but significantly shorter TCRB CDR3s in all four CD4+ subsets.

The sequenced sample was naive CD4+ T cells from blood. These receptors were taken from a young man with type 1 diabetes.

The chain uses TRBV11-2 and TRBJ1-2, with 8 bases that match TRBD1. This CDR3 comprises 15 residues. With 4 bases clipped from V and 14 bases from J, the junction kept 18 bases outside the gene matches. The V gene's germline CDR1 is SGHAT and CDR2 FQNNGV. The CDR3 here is CASSSGPDRVLIETF. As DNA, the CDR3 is TGTGCCAGCAGCTCCGGTCCGGACAGGGTCCTCATTGAAACCTTC.

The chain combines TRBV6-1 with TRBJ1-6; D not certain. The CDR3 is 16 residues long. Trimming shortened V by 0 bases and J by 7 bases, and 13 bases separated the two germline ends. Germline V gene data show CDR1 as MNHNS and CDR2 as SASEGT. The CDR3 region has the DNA TGTGCCAGCAGTGAAGCTCATCGGCTCGCGAATTCACCCCTCCACTTT. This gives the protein CASSEAHRLANSPLHF.

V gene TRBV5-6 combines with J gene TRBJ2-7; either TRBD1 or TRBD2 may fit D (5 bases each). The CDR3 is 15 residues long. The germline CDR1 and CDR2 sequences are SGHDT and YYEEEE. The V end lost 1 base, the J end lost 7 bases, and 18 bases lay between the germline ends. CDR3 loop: CASSLLPGKGLEQYF. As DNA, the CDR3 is TGTGCCAGCAGCTTGCTTCCGGGAAAGGGGTTAGAGCAGTACTTC.

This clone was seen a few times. The CDR3 DNA follows: TGTGCCATCGGACAGTCTAGCACAGATACGCAGTATTTT. It encodes CAIGQSSTDTQYF. The rearrangement joins TRBV10-3 to TRBJ2-3, with D perhaps matching TRBD1 (6 bases). The V end was cut by 8 bases, the J end by 0 bases, with 9 bases between. Germline CDR1 reads ENHRY; CDR2 reads SYGVKD. The CDR3 length is 13 residues.

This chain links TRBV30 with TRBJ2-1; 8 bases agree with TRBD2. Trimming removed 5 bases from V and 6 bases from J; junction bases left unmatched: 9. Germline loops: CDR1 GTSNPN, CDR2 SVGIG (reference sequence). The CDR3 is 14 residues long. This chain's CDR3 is CAWGISGRGNEQFF. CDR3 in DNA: TGTGCCTGGGGAATAAGCGGGAGAGGCAATGAGCAGTTCTTC.

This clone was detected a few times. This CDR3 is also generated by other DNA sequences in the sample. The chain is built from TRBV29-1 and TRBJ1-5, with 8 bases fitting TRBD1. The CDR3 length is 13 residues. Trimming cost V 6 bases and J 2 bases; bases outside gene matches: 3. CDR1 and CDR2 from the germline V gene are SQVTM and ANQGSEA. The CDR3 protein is CSVAGGGNQPQHF. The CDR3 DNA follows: TGCAGCGTAGCAGGGGGCGGCAATCAGCCCCAGCATTTT.

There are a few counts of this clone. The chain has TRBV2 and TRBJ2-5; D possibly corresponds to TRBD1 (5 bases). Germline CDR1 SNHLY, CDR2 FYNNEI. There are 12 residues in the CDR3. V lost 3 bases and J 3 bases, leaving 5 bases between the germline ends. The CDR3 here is CASSDREETQYF. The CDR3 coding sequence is TGTGCCAGCAGTGACAGGGAAGAGACCCAGTACTTC.

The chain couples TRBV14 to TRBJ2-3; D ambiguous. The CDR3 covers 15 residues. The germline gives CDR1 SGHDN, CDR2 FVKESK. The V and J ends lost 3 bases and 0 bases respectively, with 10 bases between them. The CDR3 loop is CASSQGQTSTDTQYF. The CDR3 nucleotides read TGTGCCAGCAGCCAGGGTCAGACTAGCACAGATACGCAGTATTTT.

The CDR3 region is CAWSGSASSYNEQFF. CDR3 nucleotides: TGTGCCTGGAGTGGCTCAGCTAGCTCCTACAATGAGCAGTTCTTC. This chain connects TRBV30 to TRBJ2-1; D is uncertain. CDR3 size: 15 residues. Trimming shortened V by 1 base and J by 0 bases, and 10 bases separated the two germline ends. Germline CDR1 and CDR2: GTSNPN and SVGIG (reference sequence).

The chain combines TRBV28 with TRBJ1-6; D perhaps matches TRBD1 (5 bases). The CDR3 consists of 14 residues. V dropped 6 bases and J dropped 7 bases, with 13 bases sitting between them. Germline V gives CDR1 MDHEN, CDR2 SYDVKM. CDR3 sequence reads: CASSPGRENSPLHF. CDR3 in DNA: TGTGCCAGCAGCCCGGGCAGGGAAAATTCACCCCTCCACTTT.

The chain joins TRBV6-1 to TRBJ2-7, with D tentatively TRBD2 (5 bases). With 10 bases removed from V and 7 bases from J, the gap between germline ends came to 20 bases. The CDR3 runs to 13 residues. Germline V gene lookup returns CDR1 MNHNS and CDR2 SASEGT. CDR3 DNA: TGTGCCACCCTGGACGGAAGATCGGGGGAGCAGTACTTC. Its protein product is CATLDGRSGEQYF.

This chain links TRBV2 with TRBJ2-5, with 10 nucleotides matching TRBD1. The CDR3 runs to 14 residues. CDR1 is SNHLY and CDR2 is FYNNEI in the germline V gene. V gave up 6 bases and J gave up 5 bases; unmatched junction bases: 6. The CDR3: CASSTDRGKETQYF. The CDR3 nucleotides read TGTGCCAGCAGCACGGACAGGGGGAAGGAGACCCAGTACTTC.

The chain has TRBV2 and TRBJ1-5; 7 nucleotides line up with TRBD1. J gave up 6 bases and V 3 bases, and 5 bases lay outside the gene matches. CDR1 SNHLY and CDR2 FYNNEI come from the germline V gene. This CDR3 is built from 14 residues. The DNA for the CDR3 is TGTGCCAGCAGTGAGGGGACAGAAGGTCAGCCCCAGCATTTT. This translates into CASSEGTEGQPQHF.

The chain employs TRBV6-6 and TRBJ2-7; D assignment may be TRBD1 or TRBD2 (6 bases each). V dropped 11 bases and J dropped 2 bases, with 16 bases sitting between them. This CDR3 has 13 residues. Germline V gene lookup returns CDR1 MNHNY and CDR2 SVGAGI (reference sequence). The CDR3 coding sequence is TGTGCCGGACAAAAGGGGGGCGCCTACGAGCAGTACTTC. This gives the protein CAGQKGGAYEQYF.

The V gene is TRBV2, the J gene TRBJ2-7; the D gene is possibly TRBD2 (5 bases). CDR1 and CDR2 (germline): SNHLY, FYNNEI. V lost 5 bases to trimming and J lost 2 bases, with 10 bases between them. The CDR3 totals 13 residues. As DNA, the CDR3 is TGTGCCAGCAGTCGGACTTCCACCTACGAGCAGTACTTC. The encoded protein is CASSRTSTYEQYF.

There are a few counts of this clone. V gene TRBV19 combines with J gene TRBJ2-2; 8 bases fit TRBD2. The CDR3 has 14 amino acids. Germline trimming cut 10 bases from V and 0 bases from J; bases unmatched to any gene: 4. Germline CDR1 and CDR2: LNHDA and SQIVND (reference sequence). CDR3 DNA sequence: TGTGCCACCAGCGGGAGTGCGAACACCGGGGAGCTGTTTTTT. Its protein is CATSGSANTGELFF. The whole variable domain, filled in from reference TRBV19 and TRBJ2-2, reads DGGITQSPKYLFRKEGQNVTLSCEQNLNHDAMYWYRQDPGQGLRLIYYSQIVNDFQKGDIAEGYSVSREKKESFPLTVTSAQKNPTAFYLCATSGSANTGELFFGEGSRLTVL.